The 26 T cell receptor beta chains in this list originate from one sample, sequenced in a study of cytomegalovirus exposure and HLA in healthy donors (dated by TCRdb to about 2017). Library prep was done by the immunoSEQ multiplex PCR assay. The multiplex PCR relied on a mix of 60 forward primers for TCR Vbeta segments and 13 reverse primers for TCR Jbeta segments. TCRdb holds this immuneACCESS table with in-frame rearrangements only. Some clones are missing; in checked studies, unresolved V genes explain under half, and the rest has no known cause. Within this sample are around 90,000 clones, with 64% of them counted one time only. The ten biggest clones cover around 2% of the sample. The specimen was PBMCs. All receptors derive from a human donor in good health.

The chain uses TRBV7-2 and TRBJ1-1, with 8 bases fitting TRBD1. Trimming cost V 5 bases and J 1 base; bases outside gene matches: 0. Per the germline V gene, CDR1 is SGHTA and CDR2 is FQGNSA. This CDR3 has 13 amino acids. CDR3 sequence: CASSQGANTEAFF. The DNA of the CDR3 is TGTGCCAGCAGCCAGGGGGCGAACACTGAAGCTTTCTTT. Complete variable domain (other parts from reference TRBV7-2 and TRBJ1-1): GAGVSQSPSNKVTEKGKDVELRCDPISGHTALYWYRQSLGQGLEFLIYFQGNSAPDKSGLPSDRFSAERTGGSVSTLTIQRTQQEDSAVYLCASSQGANTEAFFGQGTRLTVV.

This clone was counted once. V usage is TRBV5-6 and J usage is TRBJ2-3, with 7 bases aligning to TRBD2. V shed 0 bases and J 3 bases; nucleotides not matched to a gene: 1. Germline V lookup: CDR1 SGHDT, CDR2 YYEEEE. The CDR3 covers 14 residues. CDR3 sequence: CASSLVLATDTQYF. In nucleotides, the CDR3 is TGTGCCAGCAGCTTGGTACTAGCGACAGATACGCAGTATTTT.

V is TRBV18 and J is TRBJ1-3, with 7 bases lining up with TRBD1. Trimming took 0 bases from V and 3 from J; bases not matched to a gene: 5. From germline, CDR1 is KGHSH and CDR2 LQKENI. The CDR3 contains 16 residues. The CDR3 region has the DNA TGTGCCAGCTCACCACCGGGACAGCTTGGTGGAAACACCATATATTTT. It translates to CASSPPGQLGGNTIYF.

V is TRBV25-1 and J is TRBJ2-2, with D perhaps matching TRBD1 (5 bases). Germline V gives CDR1 MGHDK, CDR2 SYGVNS. The V end lost 3 bases, the J end lost 3 bases, and 17 bases lay between the germline ends. This CDR3 has 17 amino acids. The CDR3 DNA sequence: TGTGCCAGCAGTGATCAGCAGGGTTCGACTTACACCGGGGAGCTGTTTTTT. The encoded protein is CASSDQQGSTYTGELFF.

The rearrangement links TRBV5-1 to TRBJ2-2; TRBD1 matches 12 bases. The V segment lost 3 bases and the J segment 7 bases; nucleotides outside the gene matches: 7. CDR3 size: 16 residues. CDR1 is SGHRS, CDR2 YFSETQ, per germline. The CDR3 sequence: CASSSGTGGEGGELFF. CDR3 sequence (DNA): TGCGCCAGCAGCTCTGGGACAGGGGGCGAAGGCGGGGAGCTGTTTTTT.

This clone occurred a few times. This sequence joins TRBV6-5 and TRBJ1-1, with D possibly being TRBD1 (5 bases). CDR1 is MNHEY and CDR2 is SVGAGI in the germline V gene. This CDR3 region has 15 residues. Trimming left V 6 bases short and J 1 base short, with 15 bases between. The CDR3 DNA is TGTGCCAGCAGACACAAACCCGACAGGAACACTGAAGCTTTCTTT. Residues: CASRHKPDRNTEAFF.

This clone was seen more than once but under ten times. CDR3 sequence: CASSYNRQTNQPQHF. In nucleotides, the CDR3 is TGTGCCAGCAGTTACAACCGACAGACTAATCAGCCCCAGCATTTT. The V call is TRBV6-5, the J call TRBJ1-5; tentative D call: TRBD1 (5 bases). Trimming left V 2 bases short and J 4 bases short, with 12 bases between. The germline gives CDR1 MNHEY, CDR2 SVGAGI. The CDR3 is 15 residues long.

The rearrangement joins TRBV4-3 to TRBJ1-5; D is ambiguous. V was trimmed by 0 bases and J by 6 bases, leaving 6 bases between them. This CDR3 comprises 13 residues. Germline lookup yields CDR1 LGHNA and CDR2 YSLEER. The CDR3 nucleotides are TGCGCCAGCAGCCAAGAGGAGGGTCAGCCCCAGCATTTT. Encoded protein: CASSQEEGQPQHF.

This rearrangement joins TRBV9 to TRBJ2-3, with D uncertain. The CDR3 spans 13 residues. CDR1 is SGDLS and CDR2 is YYNGEE in the germline V gene. V was clipped by 5 bases and J by 2 bases, with 9 bases between them. DNA of the CDR3: TGTGCCAGCAGTGGCAGTTTCACAGATACGCAGTATTTT. Protein sequence: CASSGSFTDTQYF. The full variable domain, rest sourced from reference TRBV9 and TRBJ2-3, is DSGVTQTPKHLITATGQRVTLRCSPRSGDLSVYWYQQSLDQGLQFLIQYYNGEERAKGNILERFSAQQFPDLHSELNLSSLELGDSALYFCASSGSFTDTQYFGPGTRLTVL.

This chain connects TRBV18 to TRBJ2-7, with 13 bases that match TRBD2. Trimming cost V 3 bases and J 5 bases; bases outside gene matches: 4. Germline V gene sequence: CDR1 KGHSH, CDR2 LQKENI. This CDR3 spans 15 amino acids. As DNA, the CDR3 is TGTGCCAGCTCACCCGGGACTAGCGGGGTTCACGAGCAGTACTTC. Protein sequence: CASSPGTSGVHEQYF.

Worth noting for this clone: Other DNA sequences of this sample code for an identical CDR3. The V gene is TRBV30, the J gene TRBJ2-4; D is ambiguous. The CDR3 has 13 amino acids. V gave up 0 bases and J gave up 8 bases, with 11 bases separating them. Germline V gene data show CDR1 as GTSNPN and CDR2 as SVGIG (reference sequence). The CDR3 loop reads CAWSVHGLDIQYF. DNA for the CDR3: TGTGCCTGGAGTGTACATGGTCTGGACATTCAGTACTTC.

This clone was seen a single time. The chain joins TRBV19 to TRBJ1-1; D possibly corresponds to TRBD1 (5 bases). CDR3 length equals 14 residues. The germline CDR1 and CDR2 sequences are LNHDA and SQIVND (reference sequence). V was shortened by 7 bases and J by 3 bases, with 15 bases between the two germline ends. CDR3 sequence: CASISRGSDTEAFF. Here the CDR3 DNA reads TGTGCCAGTATATCCCGGGGGAGTGACACTGAAGCTTTCTTT.

This chain connects TRBV19 to TRBJ2-7; 7 bases are shared with TRBD1. V lost 4 bases to trimming and J lost 6 bases; unmatched junction nucleotides: 6. Germline values: CDR1 LNHDA, CDR2 SQIVND (reference sequence). This CDR3 contains 13 residues. The CDR3 DNA is TGTGCCAGTAGTACCCAAAGGGGGCTCGAGCAGTACTTC. Protein: CASSTQRGLEQYF.

The CDR3 is CASSQELAGGPGYNEQFF. The CDR3 bases are TGCGCCAGCAGCCAAGAACTAGCGGGGGGTCCCGGCTACAATGAGCAGTTCTTC. This chain connects TRBV4-3 to TRBJ2-1; 12 nucleotides match TRBD2. The germline V gene encodes CDR1 LGHNA and CDR2 YSLEER. The CDR3 is 18 residues long. Losses at the gene ends were 0 bases for V and 3 bases for J; bases not matched to a gene: 6.

This clone turned up a few times. The CDR3 region is CARPDRHTTDQPQHF. DNA of the CDR3: TGTGCCAGACCGGACAGGCACACGACGGATCAGCCCCAGCATTTT. This chain connects TRBV18 to TRBJ1-5, with 7 bases identical to TRBD1. V lost 9 bases and J lost 5; bases outside the gene matches: 13. This CDR3 region has 15 residues. Per the germline V gene, CDR1 is KGHSH and CDR2 is LQKENI.

The chain links TRBV6-5 to TRBJ1-2; no clear D gene. Trimming removed 7 bases at V and 4 bases at J, with 13 bases between. Germline assignment: CDR1 MNHEY and CDR2 SVGAGI. This CDR3 is 13 amino acids long. The CDR3 sequence: CASTSREAYGYTF. The CDR3 coding sequence is TGTGCCAGCACCTCGCGGGAAGCCTATGGCTACACCTTC.

V gene TRBV10-3 combines with J gene TRBJ2-7; TRBD1 matches at 9 bases. Germline trimming cut 6 bases from V and 9 bases from J; bases unmatched to any gene: 9. The CDR3 has 13 residues. Germline V gene data show CDR1 as ENHRY and CDR2 as SYGVKD. The CDR3 protein is CAIRKTGGPVQYF. CDR3 DNA sequence: TGTGCCATCAGGAAAACAGGGGGCCCAGTGCAGTACTTC.

This rearrangement joins TRBV6-5 to TRBJ2-3, with D hard to call. The CDR3 sequence is 15 residues long. Trimming took 0 bases from V and 4 from J, leaving 11 bases between them. The germline V gene encodes CDR1 MNHEY and CDR2 SVGAGI. CDR3 loop: CASSYSISSADTQYF. CDR3 coding DNA: TGTGCCAGCAGTTACTCGATTTCAAGCGCAGATACGCAGTATTTT.

The J gene is TRBJ2-3, the V gene TRBV7-6, with 8 bases aligning to TRBD2. J was trimmed by 1 base and V by 2 bases; bases with no gene match: 11. The CDR3 length is 18 residues. Germline V gene data show CDR1 as SGHVS and CDR2 as FNYEAQ. The CDR3 DNA is TGTGCCAGCAGCTTATGGCTAGCGGGCCACCTGGGCACAGATACGCAGTATTTT. Translation: CASSLWLAGHLGTDTQYF.

The chain is built from TRBV7-6 and TRBJ1-4, with 7 positions matching TRBD1. V lost 5 bases, J lost 0 bases, and 3 bases stayed unmatched. CDR3 length equals 15 residues. Germline loops: CDR1 SGHVS, CDR2 FNYEAQ. The CDR3 sequence: CASSGDRATNEKLFF. For the CDR3, the DNA is TGTGCCAGCAGCGGGGACAGAGCAACTAATGAAAAACTGTTTTTT. Full variable domain (remainder filled in from reference TRBV7-6 and TRBJ1-4): GAGVSQSPRYKVTKRGQDVALRCDPISGHVSLYWYRQALGQGPEFLTYFNYEAQQDKSGLPNDRFSAERPEGSISTLTIQRTEQRDSAMYRCASSGDRATNEKLFFGSGTQLSVL.

This rearrangement joins TRBV5-1 to TRBJ2-5; 7 bases match TRBD2. Per germline, CDR1 SGHRS and CDR2 YFSETQ. V was clipped by 0 bases and J by 1 base; unmatched bases: 3. CDR3 length: 15 residues. CDR3 sequence: CASSLGLALQETQYF. The CDR3 DNA sequence: TGCGCCAGCAGCTTGGGACTAGCCCTCCAAGAGACCCAGTACTTC.

The chain joins TRBV10-1 to TRBJ1-4; a weak D match, TRBD1 (6 bases). V was clipped by 3 bases and J by 5 bases, with 19 bases between them. CDR3 length equals 17 residues. CDR1 and CDR2 (germline): WNHNN, SYGVQD (reference sequence). The CDR3 bases are TGCGCCAGCAGTGACCAGGGGCAGCAGGGTGTGAATGAAAAACTGTTTTTT. Protein: CASSDQGQQGVNEKLFF.

There are a few counts of this clone. J is TRBJ2-7 and V is TRBV5-4; D may be TRBD1 (6 bases). The CDR3 runs 16 residues. Germline CDR1 SGHNT, CDR2 YYREEE (reference sequence). Trimming stripped 2 bases from V and 0 bases from J, with 15 bases between. In DNA, the CDR3 is TGTGCCAGCAGCTTCTTTCACAGGGTATCCTCCTACGAGCAGTACTTC. Its translation: CASSFFHRVSSYEQYF.

Of note for this clone: This specimen includes other DNA sequences encoding the same CDR3. The chain has TRBV9 and TRBJ1-6, with D perhaps TRBD1 (6 bases). Looked up from germline, CDR1 is SGDLS and CDR2 is YYNGEE. The length of the CDR3 is 14 residues. V was cut by 4 bases and J by 9 bases, with 14 bases left in between. The CDR3 reads CASSPLQGSSPLHF. DNA of the CDR3: TGTGCCAGCAGCCCGCTACAGGGTAGTTCACCCCTCCACTTT.

The chain joins TRBV18 to TRBJ2-7; D may be TRBD1 (6 bases). The germline CDR1 and CDR2 sequences are KGHSH and LQKENI. V gave up 3 bases and J gave up 2 bases, with 14 bases separating them. CDR3 length: 15 amino acids. This CDR3 reads CASSPPTGVPYEQYF. The DNA for the CDR3 is TGTGCCAGCTCACCTCCGACAGGTGTCCCCTACGAGCAGTACTTC.

A few counts support this clone. V gene TRBV7-2 combines with J gene TRBJ2-7; TRBD2 agrees at 7 bases. Germline loops: CDR1 SGHTA, CDR2 FQGNSA. The V segment lost 6 bases and the J segment 3 bases; nucleotides outside the gene matches: 11. The CDR3 runs 15 residues. CDR3 sequence reads: CASRGPAGRLYEQYF. The CDR3 DNA follows: TGTGCCAGCAGGGGCCCAGCGGGGCGGCTCTACGAGCAGTACTTC.